The subject of this entry is one T cell receptor (beta chain). The target antigen is unknown. The CDR3 contains 15 residues. The germline CDR1 and CDR2 sequences are ENHRY and SYGVKD. Trimming removed 10 bases from V and 5 bases from J; junction bases left unmatched: 12. A 1 in 200,000 to 1 in 1 million T cell depth was the sequencing target. The table came from immunoSEQ multiplex PCR; TCRdb's copy has only in-frame clones and leaves some out. The sample includes about 300,000 clones, 70% to 80% of them seen just once. This sample was taken from a study of cytotoxic CD8 clonotypes in ibrutinib-treated CLL. Overall study context: An average of roughly 250,000 productive templates and 94,082 productive rearrangements was obtained per sample. Broader study findings: Under therapy, public clonotypes either contracted or stayed stable, and they were uncommon.

The receptor was derived from a human donor with chronic lymphocytic leukemia. The rearrangement uses TRBV10-3 and TRBJ2-7; 12 bases align to TRBD2. The sample here was PBMCs, taken at disease progression, from a patient treated with ibrutinib. The CDR3 spells CATKVGLAGRDEQYF. The CDR3 DNA is TGTGCCACCAAGGTAGGACTAGCGGGAAGGGACGAGCAGTACTTC.